These T cell receptor beta chains were read from a single sample in a study of beta chain features in type 1 diabetes. Libraries were prepared by immunoSEQ multiplex PCR; TCRdb keeps only in-frame clonotypes and omits some of them. The sample has hundreds of thousands of clones; 9.3% are singletons. Input material: central memory CD4+ T cells from blood. These receptors came from a man aged 25-40 years with type 1 diabetes. The CDR3 runs from the conserved cysteine through the conserved F or W. The D gene is left open where the match is weak. Clone size is shown for a subset of rows, as once, few, many or a class of expanded clone.

clone_size	cdr3_length	d_call	j_call	v_call	cdr3_aa	cdr3_nt
-	16	TRBD1	TRBJ1-2	TRBV4-1	CASSQEGGTAIYGYTF	TGCGCCAGCAGCCAAGAAGGTGGGACAGCTATTTATGGCTACACCTTC
-	18	TRBD2	TRBJ2-1	TRBV15	CATSRDLASGGEYNEQFF	TGTGCCACCAGCAGAGATTTGGCTAGCGGGGGGGAATACAATGAGCAGTTCTTC
-	13	-	TRBJ1-1	TRBV5-1	CASSLWGNTEAFF	TGCGCCAGCAGCTTATGGGGGAACACTGAAGCTTTCTTT
few	11	-	TRBJ1-3	TRBV23-1	CASSPADTIYF	TGCGCCAGCAGTCCCGCAGACACCATATATTTT
few	10	-	TRBJ2-7	TRBV20-1	CSATRQDQYF	TGCAGTGCTACCCGGCAGGACCAGTACTTC
few	15	-	TRBJ1-4	TRBV19	CASSIRPPGGEKLFF	TGTGCCAGTAGCATCCGACCCCCGGGAGGGGAAAAACTGTTTTTT
-	14	TRBD2	TRBJ2-3	TRBV7-7	CASSTSGGASTQYF	TGTGCCAGCAGCACTAGCGGGGGGGCATCTACGCAGTATTTT
few	17	-	TRBJ2-4	TRBV2	CASSEALSRQGRHIQYF	TGTGCCAGCAGTGAAGCGCTTTCCCGGCAGGGGAGGCACATTCAGTACTTC
many	14	-	TRBJ2-3	TRBV7-2	CASKGQGGTDTQYF	TGTGCCAGCAAAGGACAGGGAGGGACAGATACGCAGTATTTT
few	13	TRBD1	TRBJ1-1	TRBV5-1	CASGTGLNTEAFF	TGCGCCAGCGGGACAGGACTTAACACTGAAGCTTTCTTT
-	16	TRBD1	TRBJ1-4	TRBV4-1	CASSQDRDSTNEKLFF	TGCGCCAGCAGCCAAGATAGGGACAGTACCAATGAAAAACTGTTTTTT
few	15	-	TRBJ2-3	TRBV11-2	CASSLGGARTDTQYF	TGTGCCAGCAGCTTAGGAGGGGCCCGCACAGATACGCAGTATTTT
few	14	TRBD1	TRBJ2-3	TRBV30	CAWSGGQGIDTQYF	TGTGCCTGGAGTGGGGGACAGGGGATCGATACGCAGTATTTT
many	14	-	TRBJ1-4	TRBV29-1	CSVEPSGRVGKLFF	TGCAGCGTTGAGCCTTCGGGAAGAGTAGGAAAACTGTTTTTT
few	17	-	TRBJ1-5	TRBV28	CASSPLLDSRINQPQHF	TGTGCCAGCAGTCCACTACTGGACAGCCGAATCAATCAGCCCCAGCATTTT
-	15	-	TRBJ1-2	TRBV4-1	CASSQEPAGSYGYTF	TGCGCCAGCAGCCAAGAACCGGCAGGGTCTTATGGCTACACCTTC
-	15	TRBD2	TRBJ2-1	TRBV5-1	CASTGLAGANNEQFF	TGCGCCAGCACAGGACTAGCGGGGGCAAACAATGAGCAGTTCTTC
once	15	-	TRBJ1-5	TRBV2	CASQKAGGGNQPQHF	TGTGCCAGCCAGAAGGCGGGGGGTGGCAATCAGCCCCAGCATTTT
-	16	-	TRBJ2-2	TRBV7-2	CASRLKGGTYTGELFF	TGTGCCAGCAGACTGAAGGGCGGGACCTACACCGGGGAGCTGTTTTTT
few	12	-	TRBJ2-1	TRBV6-5	CATRLTDNEQFF	TGTGCCACCAGACTAACAGACAATGAGCAGTTCTTC
few	14	-	TRBJ2-7	TRBV18	CASSPRIGAWEQYF	TGTGCCAGCTCACCACGGATCGGGGCGTGGGAGCAGTACTTC
few	13	-	TRBJ2-7	TRBV7-2	CASSFSQAYEQYF	TGTGCCAGCAGCTTCTCGCAGGCCTACGAGCAGTACTTC
few	15	-	TRBJ1-4	TRBV4-3	CASSQDPTPTEKLFF	TGCGCCAGCAGCCAAGATCCTACCCCCACAGAAAAACTGTTTTTT
-	12	-	TRBJ2-7	TRBV29-1	CSVRDSAYEQYF	TGCAGCGTCAGAGACAGTGCTTACGAGCAGTACTTC
few	15	TRBD2	TRBJ2-4	TRBV7-2	CASSQAAGLGNIQYF	TGTGCCAGCAGCCAAGCAGCGGGGTTGGGGAACATTCAGTACTTC
few	12	-	TRBJ1-1	TRBV6-6	CASSYWITEAFF	TGTGCCAGCAGTTACTGGATCACGGAAGCTTTCTTT
-	13	-	TRBJ1-2	TRBV9	CASSPSGGNGYTF	TGTGCCAGCAGCCCCTCCGGAGGGAATGGCTACACCTTC
few	16	TRBD1	TRBJ2-7	TRBV14	CASSQVGTGGIGEQYF	TGTGCCAGCAGCCAAGTTGGGACAGGGGGGATTGGAGAGCAGTACTTC
few	15	TRBD1	TRBJ1-1	TRBV30	CAWRKGGGPITEAFF	TGTGCCTGGAGAAAAGGAGGGGGCCCGATCACTGAAGCTTTCTTT
few	16	-	TRBJ2-2	TRBV30	CAWKDGAFMNTGELFF	TGTGCCTGGAAAGACGGAGCGTTTATGAACACCGGGGAGCTGTTTTTT
-	14	-	TRBJ1-2	TRBV9	CASSEDTLSYGYTF	TGTGCCAGCAGCGAGGACACCCTCTCCTATGGCTACACCTTC
few	14	TRBD1	TRBJ2-1	TRBV5-6	CASSSGTGYNEQFF	TGTGCCAGCAGCTCCGGGACAGGGTACAATGAGCAGTTCTTC
-	17	-	TRBJ1-6	TRBV11-2	CASSDRQGPGHNSPLHF	TGTGCCAGCAGCGACCGTCAGGGGCCGGGGCACAATTCACCCCTCCACTTT
few	15	TRBD1	TRBJ2-5	TRBV6-6	CASSSGTAPLATQYF	TGTGCCAGCAGTTCCGGGACAGCCCCATTGGCGACCCAGTACTTC
many	16	-	TRBJ2-6	TRBV7-2	CASSATGPSGANVLTF	TGTGCCAGCAGCGCCACAGGGCCCTCTGGGGCCAACGTCCTGACTTTC
few	15	-	TRBJ2-3	TRBV29-1	CSVAGVSSGTDTQYF	TGCAGCGTTGCAGGGGTGAGTTCGGGCACAGATACGCAGTATTTT
few	14	-	TRBJ2-5	TRBV12-2	CASRPRDRGETQYF	TGTGCAAGTCGCCCTCGGGACAGGGGAGAGACCCAGTACTTC
-	12	TRBD2	TRBJ2-7	TRBV29-1	CSVRTAGDEQYF	TGCAGCGTCCGGACGGCGGGGGACGAGCAGTACTTC
few	15	TRBD2	TRBJ2-3	TRBV7-2	CASSSTSGGATTQYF	TGTGCCAGCAGTTCCACTAGCGGGGGGGCCACTACGCAGTATTTT
-	12	-	TRBJ2-7	TRBV25-1	CASRGSGDEQYF	TGTGCCAGCAGGGGATCCGGGGACGAGCAGTACTTC
-	12	-	TRBJ2-7	TRBV7-2	CASSLLTYEQYF	TGTGCCAGCAGCTTGTTGACCTACGAGCAGTACTTC
few	14	TRBD1	TRBJ1-2	TRBV7-9	CASSLAAGGFGYTF	TGTGCCAGCAGCTTAGCTGCAGGGGGCTTTGGCTACACCTTC
-	12	-	TRBJ1-1	TRBV5-1	CASSRGETEAFF	TGCGCCAGCAGCAGGGGTGAGACTGAAGCTTTCTTT
-	12	-	TRBJ2-1	TRBV12-5	CASGLTDNEQFF	TGTGCTAGTGGTTTGACTGACAATGAGCAGTTCTTC
few	16	-	TRBJ2-2	TRBV6-6	CASSYSGLTNTGELFF	TGTGCCAGCAGTTACTCGGGCCTTACCAACACCGGGGAGCTGTTTTTT
-	16	-	TRBJ2-6	TRBV19	CASSLVRTSGANVLTF	TGTGCCAGTAGTCTCGTGCGGACCTCTGGGGCCAACGTCCTGACTTTC
-	12	-	TRBJ2-1	TRBV28	CASSLERVEQFF	TGTGCCAGCAGTTTAGAAAGGGTCGAGCAGTTCTTC
few	14	-	TRBJ2-7	TRBV28	CASSLGGAPYEQYF	TGTGCCAGCAGTTTAGGGGGAGCCCCCTACGAGCAGTACTTC
few	13	-	TRBJ1-4	TRBV28	CASSLVGTEKLFF	TGTGCCAGCAGTTTGGTCGGGACAGAAAAACTGTTTTTT
few	16	TRBD1	TRBJ2-2	TRBV25-1	CASSDARQGFNGELFF	TGTGCCAGCAGTGACGCGCGACAGGGCTTCAACGGGGAGCTGTTTTTT
few	14	TRBD1	TRBJ2-7	TRBV11-2	CASSPYRGGYEQYF	TGTGCCAGCAGCCCATACAGGGGCGGCTACGAGCAGTACTTC
-	15	TRBD2	TRBJ2-7	TRBV15	CATSLGLAGIYEQYF	TGTGCCACCAGCTTGGGACTAGCGGGGATCTACGAGCAGTACTTC